Detailed here is one TCR beta chain. The time point denotes: blood at routine non-recurrence follow-up after resection. Researchers sequenced whole RNA taken from tumor, nontumor lung or frozen PBMC without sorting. The source of the sample is a study of spatial heterogeneity in lung cancer. About the study: Where available, sequencing covered follow-up PBMC samples, taken at a median of roughly 22 months after resection.

Every TCR cDNA molecule carried a tag that served as a unique molecular identifier. TCRdb re-called the 5' RACE reads through MiXCR, storing one row per CDR3 protein. The sample consists of 15,000 or so distinct CDR3 sequences, about 19% of them appearing once. This CDR3 contains 13 residues. In germline, CDR1 is SGHDT, CDR2 YYEEEE. Trimming took 2 bases from V and 0 from J, leaving 3 bases between them. The genes are TRBV5-6 and TRBJ2-4; D gene unclear. The sample consisted of PBMCs, taken at follow-up. This clonotype originated in a male donor with early-stage non-small cell lung cancer. CDR3 residues: CASSLIAKNIQYF. The CDR3 nucleotides read TGTGCCAGCAGCTTAATAGCCAAAAACATTCAGTACTTC.